The 17 T cell receptor beta chains in this list originate from one sample, sequenced in a study of CD8 T cells in Susac syndrome. It was with random hexamers that roughly 0.45 to 1 ug RNA was reverse transcribed. TCRdb re-called the immunoSEQ multiplex PCR reads with MiXCR, one entry per CDR3 protein. Of some 99,000 distinct CDR3 sequences detected, roughly 95% appear once; the ten largest clones hold more than 0.095%. Sequenced: CD4+ T cells from PBMCs. The receptors derive from a human donor in good health.

This rearrangement joins TRBV5-4 to TRBJ1-6; D is unresolved. CDR1 and CDR2 (germline): SGHNT, YYREEE (reference sequence). Trimming removed 0 bases at V and 3 bases at J, with 4 bases between. This CDR3 contains 14 residues. The CDR3 loop reads CASSLDSYNSPLHF. CDR3 sequence (DNA): TGTGCCAGCAGCTTGGACAGCTATAATTCACCCCTCCACTTT.

As DNA, the CDR3 is TGTGCCAGCAGCAAAGGCGGCGGGTCCTACGAGCAGTACTTC. Encoded protein: CASSKGGGSYEQYF. The chain has TRBV3-1 and TRBJ2-7; possible D gene TRBD2, 5 bases. V lost 5 bases and J 1 base, leaving 12 bases between the germline ends. Germline assignment: CDR1 LGHDT and CDR2 YNNKEL (reference sequence). The CDR3 totals 14 residues.

The chain joins TRBV19 to TRBJ2-7; possible D gene TRBD1, 6 bases. The germline gives CDR1 LNHDA, CDR2 SQIVND (reference sequence). This CDR3 is 14 amino acids long. V was trimmed by 6 bases and J by 3 bases, leaving 15 bases between them. Here the CDR3 DNA reads TGTGCCAGTAGAGCGGACCCAGGGGTCTACGAGCAGTACTTC. Translation gives CASRADPGVYEQYF.

The chain's CDR3 is CASSLRQGEKEAFF. The CDR3 DNA sequence: TGCGCCAGCAGCCTACGACAGGGGGAGAAAGAAGCTTTCTTT. The chain carries TRBV5-1 and TRBJ1-1, with 9 bases aligning to TRBD1. V shed 4 bases, J shed 8 bases, and the junction held 9 bases outside the gene matches. CDR1 is SGHRS, CDR2 YFSETQ, per germline. This CDR3 has 14 amino acids.

In DNA form, the CDR3 reads TGTGCCAGCAGTGAATTGGGGGACAAAATCGACGAGCAGTACTTC. Encoded protein: CASSELGDKIDEQYF. This rearrangement joins TRBV25-1 to TRBJ2-7, with D possibly being TRBD1 (6 bases). The CDR3 sequence is 15 residues long. The V and J ends lost 1 base and 5 bases respectively, with 15 bases between them. Germline-derived CDR1 and CDR2 are MGHDK and SYGVNS.

The chain employs TRBV24-1 and TRBJ2-1, with D uncertain. In germline, CDR1 is KGHDR, CDR2 SFDVKD. The CDR3 covers 13 residues. The ends were cut back, 4 bases at V and 10 bases at J, with 13 bases in the middle. This CDR3 is CATSDPGVEEQFF. DNA of the CDR3: TGTGCCACCAGTGACCCCGGCGTCGAGGAGCAGTTCTTC.

V usage is TRBV29-1 and J usage is TRBJ1-2, with D perhaps matching TRBD1 (6 bases). CDR3 length equals 13 residues. The germline CDR1 and CDR2 sequences are SQVTM and ANQGSEA. V lost 7 bases, J lost 0 bases, and 12 bases lay in between. CDR3 sequence reads: CSASGAANYGYTF. The CDR3 bases are TGCAGCGCATCGGGGGCCGCTAACTATGGCTACACCTTC.

The chain is built from TRBV3-1 and TRBJ1-3; D gene ambiguous. Germline lookup yields CDR1 LGHDT and CDR2 YNNKEL (reference sequence). The CDR3 contains 13 residues. V lost 6 bases and J lost 0, with 6 bases in between. The CDR3 DNA sequence: TGTGCCAGCAGGCCCAACTCTGGAAACACCATATATTTT. It is translated as CASRPNSGNTIYF.

In its sample, this clonotype was seen once. The gene calls are TRBV29-1 and TRBJ1-5; 8 positions agree with TRBD1. V was clipped by 4 bases and J by 9 bases; unmatched bases: 8. Looked up from germline, CDR1 is SQVTM and CDR2 is ANQGSEA. CDR3 length equals 13 residues. In DNA, the CDR3 is TGCAGCGTTGTAATGACAGGGGAAGGGCCCCAGCATTTT. This encodes CSVVMTGEGPQHF.

The chain employs TRBV25-1 and TRBJ1-1; 7 bases map to TRBD1. Germline V CDR1 and CDR2: MGHDK, SYGVNS. CDR3 length: 17 residues. Trimming at V came to 7 bases and at J to 4 bases, leaving 18 bases not matched to a gene. CDR3: CASTERQGRGGGTEAFF. Here the CDR3 DNA reads TGTGCCAGCACTGAGAGACAGGGCCGAGGAGGAGGCACTGAAGCTTTCTTT.

The chain has TRBV7-8 and TRBJ2-5; 8 bases line up with TRBD2. The J call is in doubt because the DNA end fits TRBJ2-7 better. CDR1 is SGHVS, CDR2 FQNEAQ, per germline. The CDR3 is made up of 15 amino acids. The CDR3 here is CASSLIETSVYEQYF. For the CDR3, the DNA is TGTGCCAGCAGCTTAATCGAGACTAGCGTTTACGAGCAGTACTTC.

This chain uses TRBV5-1 with TRBJ2-1, with TRBD1 identical over 10 bases. Losses at the gene ends were 3 bases for V and 7 bases for J; bases not matched to a gene: 10. The CDR3 has 16 residues. CDR1 and CDR2 from the germline V gene are SGHRS and YFSETQ. This CDR3 reads CASSYGDRGLTNEQFF. In DNA form, the CDR3 reads TGCGCCAGCAGCTATGGAGACAGGGGGCTAACGAATGAGCAGTTCTTC. Full variable domain (missing parts from reference TRBV5-1 and TRBJ2-1): KAGVTQTPRYLIKTRGQQVTLSCSPISGHRSVSWYQQTPGQGLQFLFEYFSETQRNKGNFPGRFSGRQFSNSRSEMNVSTLELGDSALYLCASSYGDRGLTNEQFFGPGTRLTVL.

The chain recombines TRBV4-3 with TRBJ2-7, with 10 bases identical to TRBD2. Trimming cost V 4 bases and J 3 bases; bases outside gene matches: 6. The CDR3 totals 15 residues. The germline gives CDR1 LGHNA, CDR2 YSLEER. The CDR3 DNA reads TGCGCCAGCAGCCTTCGGACTAGCGGTAACTACGAGCAGTACTTC. Amino acids: CASSLRTSGNYEQYF.

The rearrangement links TRBV18 to TRBJ2-6; D not certain. This CDR3 is built from 14 residues. V lost 3 bases, J lost 4 bases, and 7 bases lay in between. The V gene's germline CDR1 is KGHSH and CDR2 LQKENI. The CDR3 reads CASSPGGGANVLTF. The CDR3 DNA reads as TGTGCCAGCTCACCCGGCGGAGGGGCCAACGTCCTGACTTTC.

The chain couples TRBV29-1 to TRBJ1-3; D call uncertain. V dropped 6 bases and J dropped 0 bases, with 9 bases sitting between them. The CDR3 is 13 residues long. Per the germline V gene, CDR1 is SQVTM and CDR2 is ANQGSEA. CDR3 sequence (DNA): TGCAGCGTCCGGCTGGACTCTGGAAACACCATATATTTT. Protein: CSVRLDSGNTIYF.

This rearrangement joins TRBV3-1 to TRBJ2-1; TRBD2 matches 8 bases. With V trimmed by 2 bases and J by 5 bases, 8 bases remained unmatched. Germline CDR1 LGHDT, CDR2 YNNKEL (reference sequence). The CDR3 runs to 16 residues. CDR3 bases: TGTGCCAGCAGCCAATCATGGAGCGGGGGTAACAATGAGCAGTTCTTC. This codes for CASSQSWSGGNNEQFF.

The J gene is TRBJ1-5, the V gene TRBV6-1; 7 bases match TRBD1. V dropped 2 bases and J dropped 6; count of bases not matched to a gene: 1. The V gene's germline CDR1 is MNHNS and CDR2 SASEGT. The CDR3 is made up of 13 amino acids. The CDR3 sequence: CASSEHRGQPQHF. As DNA, the CDR3 is TGTGCCAGCAGTGAACACAGGGGTCAGCCCCAGCATTTT.